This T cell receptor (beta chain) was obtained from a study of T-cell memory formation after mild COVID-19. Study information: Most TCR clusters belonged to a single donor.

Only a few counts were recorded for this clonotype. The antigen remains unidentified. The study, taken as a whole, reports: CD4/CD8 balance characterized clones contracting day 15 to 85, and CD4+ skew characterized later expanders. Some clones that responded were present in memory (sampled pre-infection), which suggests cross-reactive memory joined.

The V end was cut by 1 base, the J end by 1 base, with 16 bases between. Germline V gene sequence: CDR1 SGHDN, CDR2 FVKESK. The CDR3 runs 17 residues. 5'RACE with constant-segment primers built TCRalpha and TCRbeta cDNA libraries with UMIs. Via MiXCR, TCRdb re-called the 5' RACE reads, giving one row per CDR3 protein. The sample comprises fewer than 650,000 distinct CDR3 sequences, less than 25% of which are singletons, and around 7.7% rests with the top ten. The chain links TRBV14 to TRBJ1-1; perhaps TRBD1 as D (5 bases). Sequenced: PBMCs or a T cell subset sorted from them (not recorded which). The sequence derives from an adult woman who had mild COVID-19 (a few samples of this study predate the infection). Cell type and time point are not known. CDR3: CASSQVFQHTGNTEAFF. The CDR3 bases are TGTGCCAGCAGCCAAGTCTTTCAACACACAGGGAACACTGAAGCTTTCTTT.